This TCR beta chain derives from a study of long-term antiretroviral therapy in people with HIV. The wider study: The earliest samples came from an era when ART typically awaited falling CD4 counts.

PBMC samples from each donor numbered at least one pre-ART and at least two post-ART. Whole-study results and caveats: The data indicate that diversity increased after ART but remained below transplant donor controls. HIV repertoire CDR3 lengths ranged less widely than those of controls.

Per the germline V gene, CDR1 is SNHLY and CDR2 is FYNNEI. CDR3 size: 15 residues. Trimming cost V 4 bases and J 0 bases, with 11 bases left between them. Survey level was the resolution at which the v3.0 immunoSEQ assay ran. Method: immunoSEQ multiplex PCR; TCRdb's copy keeps in-frame clones and lacks some. This table has around 43,000 clones, about 94% appearing once. This clone is a singleton in its sample. What it binds is not known. This clonotype originated in a man aged 25-45 years with HIV. The rearrangement uses TRBV2 and TRBJ2-3; D is ambiguous. Source: unsorted PBMCs, taken about 9 years after starting antiretroviral therapy. The CDR3 here is CASSAELLSTDTQYF. In nucleotides, the CDR3 is TGTGCCAGCAGTGCCGAACTACTTAGCACAGATACGCAGTATTTT.